Listed below are T cell receptor beta chains from one sample, sequenced in a study of human T cells and chemical hapten exposure. Each CDR3 protein is one row after TCRdb ran MiXCR on the RACE reads. Here the sample spans around 340,000 distinct CDR3 sequences, around 7% being singletons. The sequences come from whole blood, collected in connection with sensitization to the hapten diphenylcyclopropenone (DPC). These TCRs come from a woman aged 18-30 years with alopecia areata. Some clones in this sample may be carry-over from other donors' samples. Each CDR3 is given with its conserved first and last residue. D genes are given only for firm matches. Not all rows give a size; the values are once, few, many and, for expanded clones, a class.

j_gene: TRBJ1-2; v_gene: TRBV29-1; len: 13; abundance: many; d_gene: TRBD1; CDR3aa: CSVVVRGQRGYTF; CDR3nt: TGCAGCGTTGTGGTCAGGGGGCAGCGTGGCTACACCTTC
j_gene: TRBJ1-5; v_gene: TRBV2; len: 15; abundance: few; d_gene: TRBD1; CDR3aa: CASSEVGDRGQPQHF; CDR3nt: TGTGCCAGCAGTGAAGTTGGGGACAGGGGACAGCCCCAGCATTTT
j_gene: TRBJ1-1; v_gene: TRBV7-2; len: 15; abundance: few; d_gene: TRBD1; CDR3aa: CASSPGDRGFSEAFF; CDR3nt: TGTGCCAGCAGTCCTGGGGACAGGGGATTTTCTGAAGCTTTCTTT
j_gene: TRBJ2-1; v_gene: TRBV20-1; len: 12; abundance: few; d_gene: -; CDR3aa: CSARGGGYEQFF; CDR3nt: TGCAGTGCTAGAGGTGGGGGGTATGAGCAGTTCTTC
j_gene: TRBJ1-4; v_gene: TRBV7-9; len: 16; abundance: -; d_gene: -; CDR3aa: CASSSVDGQSNEKLFF; CDR3nt: TGTGCCAGCAGCTCCGTGGATGGACAGTCTAATGAAAAACTGTTTTTT
j_gene: TRBJ2-3; v_gene: TRBV4-2; len: 19; abundance: many; d_gene: TRBD2; CDR3aa: CASSQVFGTSGGPTDTQYF; CDR3nt: TGTGCCAGCAGCCAAGTCTTTGGGACTAGCGGGGGACCCACAGATACGCAGTATTTT
j_gene: TRBJ1-1; v_gene: TRBV6-6; len: 17; abundance: -; d_gene: -; CDR3aa: CASSYPPPIEVNTEAFF; CDR3nt: TGTGCCAGCAGTTACCCGCCGCCGATAGAGGTGAACACTGAAGCTTTCTTT
j_gene: TRBJ2-6; v_gene: TRBV2; len: 13; abundance: few; d_gene: -; CDR3aa: CASTRGGANVLTF; CDR3nt: TGTGCCAGCACCCGGGGTGGGGCCAACGTCCTGACTTTC
j_gene: TRBJ2-7; v_gene: TRBV20-1; len: 14; abundance: many; d_gene: -; CDR3aa: CSALRAFYSYEQYF; CDR3nt: TGCAGTGCTCTTAGGGCTTTTTACTCCTACGAGCAGTACTTC
j_gene: TRBJ1-2; v_gene: TRBV6-2/TRBV6-3; len: 12; abundance: -; d_gene: -; CDR3aa: CASSSLEDGYTF; CDR3nt: TGTGCCAGCAGCTCCCTGGAGGATGGCTACACCTTC
j_gene: TRBJ2-4; v_gene: TRBV12-3/TRBV12-4; len: 16; abundance: -; d_gene: -; CDR3aa: CASSPLTGHGKNIQYF; CDR3nt: TGTGCCAGCAGCCCCTTAACAGGACACGGGAAAAACATTCAGTACTTC
j_gene: TRBJ2-5; v_gene: TRBV28; len: 15; abundance: few; d_gene: TRBD1; CDR3aa: CASRPPGQGQQTQYF; CDR3nt: TGTGCCAGCAGACCCCCCGGACAGGGCCAACAGACCCAGTACTTC
j_gene: TRBJ2-3; v_gene: TRBV7-9; len: 15; abundance: few; d_gene: -; CDR3aa: CASSLLSGPGDTQYF; CDR3nt: TGTGCCAGCAGCTTACTGAGCGGGCCGGGCGATACGCAGTATTTT
j_gene: TRBJ2-3; v_gene: TRBV28; len: 16; abundance: few; d_gene: -; CDR3aa: CASSLSTGASTDTQYF; CDR3nt: TGTGCCAGCAGTTTAAGTACGGGGGCTAGCACAGATACGCAGTATTTT
j_gene: TRBJ2-3; v_gene: TRBV2; len: 15; abundance: few; d_gene: TRBD1; CDR3aa: CASSARDRPTDTQYF; CDR3nt: TGTGCCAGCAGTGCCCGGGACAGGCCTACAGATACGCAGTATTTT
j_gene: TRBJ2-7; v_gene: TRBV21-1; len: 15; abundance: few; d_gene: -; CDR3aa: CASSKALYRDYEQYF; CDR3nt: TGTGCCAGCAGCAAAGCGCTTTACAGGGACTACGAGCAGTACTTC
j_gene: TRBJ1-2; v_gene: TRBV9; len: 14; abundance: many; d_gene: -; CDR3aa: CASSVGAVDYGYTF; CDR3nt: TGTGCCAGCAGCGTAGGGGCAGTGGACTATGGCTACACCTTC
j_gene: TRBJ1-5; v_gene: TRBV12-3/TRBV12-4; len: 14; abundance: -; d_gene: TRBD1; CDR3aa: CASSLGTGFQPQHF; CDR3nt: TGTGCCAGCAGCCTGGGGACAGGTTTTCAGCCCCAGCATTTT
j_gene: TRBJ2-7; v_gene: TRBV6-6; len: 14; abundance: many; d_gene: TRBD2; CDR3aa: CASSPPGGAYEQYF; CDR3nt: TGTGCCAGCAGTCCCCCGGGGGGAGCCTACGAGCAGTACTTC
j_gene: TRBJ2-2; v_gene: TRBV9; len: 17; abundance: -; d_gene: -; CDR3aa: CASSVLPDPWGGGELFF; CDR3nt: TGTGCCAGCAGCGTACTTCCGGACCCTTGGGGTGGCGGGGAGCTGTTTTTT
j_gene: TRBJ1-2; v_gene: TRBV20-1; len: 15; abundance: -; d_gene: -; CDR3aa: CSAGVDTAANYGYTF; CDR3nt: TGCAGTGCTGGCGTCGATACAGCTGCTAACTATGGCTACACCTTC
j_gene: TRBJ2-7; v_gene: TRBV12-3/TRBV12-4; len: 14; abundance: few; d_gene: -; CDR3aa: CASKQGQGLYEQYF; CDR3nt: TGTGCCAGCAAGCAAGGGCAGGGCTTGTACGAGCAGTACTTC
j_gene: TRBJ1-5; v_gene: TRBV13; len: 14; abundance: -; d_gene: -; CDR3aa: CASRYTGGYQPQHF; CDR3nt: TGTGCCAGCCGCTATACGGGGGGATATCAGCCCCAGCATTTT
j_gene: TRBJ2-5; v_gene: TRBV20-1; len: 13; abundance: -; d_gene: TRBD2; CDR3aa: CSARIAGKETQYF; CDR3nt: TGCAGTGCTAGGATAGCGGGAAAAGAGACCCAGTACTTC
j_gene: TRBJ1-3; v_gene: TRBV5-5; len: 14; abundance: few; d_gene: -; CDR3aa: CASSSLGGFPTIYF; CDR3nt: TGTGCCAGCAGCTCCTTAGGGGGATTCCCCACCATATATTTT
j_gene: TRBJ2-1; v_gene: TRBV4-3; len: 18; abundance: few; d_gene: TRBD2; CDR3aa: CASSARRSGGASYNEQFF; CDR3nt: TGCGCCAGCAGCGCCCGTAGAAGCGGGGGGGCGTCCTACAATGAGCAGTTCTTC
j_gene: TRBJ2-3; v_gene: TRBV4-2; len: 17; abundance: few; d_gene: TRBD2; CDR3aa: CASSQDSLAEITDTQYF; CDR3nt: TGTGCCAGCAGCCAAGATTCACTAGCGGAGATCACAGATACGCAGTATTTT
j_gene: TRBJ2-6; v_gene: TRBV4-3; len: 16; abundance: many; d_gene: -; CDR3aa: CASSQDYTSGANVLTF; CDR3nt: TGCGCCAGCAGCCAAGATTACACATCTGGGGCCAACGTCCTGACTTTC
j_gene: TRBJ1-1; v_gene: TRBV18; len: 15; abundance: few; d_gene: TRBD1; CDR3aa: CASSADRGWHTEAFF; CDR3nt: TGTGCCAGCTCAGCAGACAGGGGGTGGCACACTGAAGCTTTCTTT
j_gene: TRBJ1-1; v_gene: TRBV20-1; len: 15; abundance: many; d_gene: TRBD1; CDR3aa: CSASQGARMNTEAFF; CDR3nt: TGCAGTGCTAGTCAGGGGGCAAGGATGAACACTGAAGCTTTCTTT
j_gene: TRBJ1-6; v_gene: TRBV6-5; len: 13; abundance: few; d_gene: -; CDR3aa: CASTLNKNSPLHF; CDR3nt: TGTGCCAGCACCCTTAATAAGAATTCACCCCTCCACTTT
j_gene: TRBJ1-3; v_gene: TRBV3-1; len: 16; abundance: -; d_gene: -; CDR3aa: CASSLLGHRSGNTIYF; CDR3nt: TGTGCCAGCAGCCTATTAGGGCATCGCTCTGGAAACACCATATATTTT
j_gene: TRBJ2-5; v_gene: TRBV13; len: 17; abundance: many; d_gene: TRBD2; CDR3aa: CASSPLGTSGTGETQYF; CDR3nt: TGTGCCAGCAGCCCCCTAGGGACTAGCGGGACCGGGGAGACCCAGTACTTC
j_gene: TRBJ1-3; v_gene: TRBV6-5; len: 15; abundance: few; d_gene: -; CDR3aa: CASSASVLSGNTIYF; CDR3nt: TGTGCCAGCAGCGCGTCCGTCCTCTCTGGAAACACCATATATTTT
j_gene: TRBJ2-1; v_gene: TRBV7-9; len: 14; abundance: many; d_gene: -; CDR3aa: CASSLWDRHTEQFF; CDR3nt: TGTGCCAGCAGCTTATGGGATCGTCATACTGAGCAGTTCTTC
j_gene: TRBJ2-3; v_gene: TRBV7-9; len: 16; abundance: few; d_gene: -; CDR3aa: CASSSGLSPGTDTQYF; CDR3nt: TGTGCCAGCAGCTCGGGGCTTAGCCCCGGCACAGATACGCAGTATTTT
j_gene: TRBJ1-5; v_gene: TRBV6-1; len: 11; abundance: -; d_gene: -; CDR3aa: CASKRSQPQHF; CDR3nt: TGTGCCAGCAAACGATCTCAGCCCCAGCATTTT
j_gene: TRBJ1-2; v_gene: TRBV5-6; len: 15; abundance: -; d_gene: -; CDR3aa: CASSLIERYNYGYTF; CDR3nt: TGTGCCAGCAGCTTGATTGAACGATATAACTATGGCTACACCTTC
j_gene: TRBJ1-6; v_gene: TRBV27; len: 16; abundance: -; d_gene: -; CDR3aa: CASSSFRTLSNSPLHF; CDR3nt: TGTGCCAGCAGTTCGTTTCGGACCCTCTCGAATTCACCCCTCCACTTT
j_gene: TRBJ1-2; v_gene: TRBV19; len: 14; abundance: few; d_gene: -; CDR3aa: CASSIDQRGGGYTF; CDR3nt: TGTGCCAGTAGTATAGATCAACGCGGAGGAGGCTACACCTTC
j_gene: TRBJ1-5; v_gene: TRBV4-1; len: 14; abundance: -; d_gene: -; CDR3aa: CASSQDFVSQPQHF; CDR3nt: TGCGCCAGCAGCCAAGATTTTGTCAGTCAGCCCCAGCATTTT
j_gene: TRBJ2-6; v_gene: TRBV6-2/TRBV6-3; len: 16; abundance: many; d_gene: -; CDR3aa: CASSRAGFSGANVLTF; CDR3nt: TGTGCCAGCAGCCGGGCAGGGTTCTCTGGGGCCAACGTCCTGACTTTC
j_gene: TRBJ1-5; v_gene: TRBV28; len: 11; abundance: many; d_gene: TRBD1; CDR3aa: CASSHDRAQHF; CDR3nt: TGTGCCAGCAGTCACGACAGGGCCCAGCATTTT
j_gene: TRBJ2-7; v_gene: TRBV7-9; len: 16; abundance: -; d_gene: -; CDR3aa: CASSLASQGRSYEQYF; CDR3nt: TGTGCCAGCAGCTTAGCTTCCCAGGGGCGATCCTACGAGCAGTACTTC
j_gene: TRBJ1-4; v_gene: TRBV5-1; len: 15; abundance: few; d_gene: -; CDR3aa: CASRVVDGPVEKLFF; CDR3nt: TGCGCCAGCAGGGTGGTGGACGGACCTGTGGAAAAACTGTTTTTT
j_gene: TRBJ1-1; v_gene: TRBV14; len: 17; abundance: -; d_gene: -; CDR3aa: CASSHDEIVLSTTEAFF; CDR3nt: TGTGCCAGCAGCCACGACGAGATAGTTCTGTCCACAACTGAAGCTTTCTTT
j_gene: TRBJ2-7; v_gene: TRBV28; len: 15; abundance: few; d_gene: -; CDR3aa: CASSQLPTDVTEQYF; CDR3nt: TGTGCCAGCAGTCAACTCCCCACAGACGTAACCGAGCAGTACTTC
j_gene: TRBJ2-7; v_gene: TRBV6-2/TRBV6-3; len: 15; abundance: many; d_gene: -; CDR3aa: CASNRAGQGVNEQYF; CDR3nt: TGTGCCAGCAACCGAGCGGGACAAGGAGTTAACGAGCAGTACTTC
j_gene: TRBJ2-3; v_gene: TRBV29-1; len: 8; abundance: many; d_gene: -; CDR3aa: CSVGTKGF; CDR3nt: TGCAGCGTTGGGACTAAAGGTTTT
j_gene: TRBJ1-2; v_gene: TRBV7-9; len: 15; abundance: few; d_gene: TRBD1; CDR3aa: CASSLLGQADYGYTF; CDR3nt: TGTGCCAGCAGCCTGCTCGGACAGGCGGACTATGGCTACACCTTC
j_gene: TRBJ1-1; v_gene: TRBV12-3/TRBV12-4; len: 14; abundance: -; d_gene: -; CDR3aa: CASGPRALNTEAFF; CDR3nt: TGTGCCAGCGGGCCGAGGGCCCTGAACACTGAAGCTTTCTTT
j_gene: TRBJ2-7; v_gene: TRBV7-2; len: 12; abundance: -; d_gene: -; CDR3aa: CASSQVPVEQYF; CDR3nt: TGTGCCAGCAGCCAAGTTCCCGTGGAGCAGTACTTC
j_gene: TRBJ2-3; v_gene: TRBV7-2; len: 15; abundance: few; d_gene: -; CDR3aa: CASSQTARPADTQYF; CDR3nt: TGTGCCAGCAGCCAGACGGCCCGCCCCGCAGATACGCAGTATTTT
j_gene: TRBJ2-1; v_gene: TRBV6-2/TRBV6-3; len: 13; abundance: many; d_gene: TRBD2; CDR3aa: CASSYGLAGLQFF; CDR3nt: TGTGCCAGCAGTTACGGCCTAGCGGGGTTGCAGTTCTTC
j_gene: TRBJ2-7; v_gene: TRBV3-1; len: 13; abundance: many; d_gene: -; CDR3aa: CASSYTRFSEQYF; CDR3nt: TGTGCCAGCAGCTACACTCGCTTCTCCGAGCAGTACTTC
j_gene: TRBJ1-5; v_gene: TRBV5-6; len: 15; abundance: few; d_gene: -; CDR3aa: CASSLYQGRYQPQHF; CDR3nt: TGTGCCAGCAGCCTTTATCAGGGGCGATATCAGCCCCAGCATTTT